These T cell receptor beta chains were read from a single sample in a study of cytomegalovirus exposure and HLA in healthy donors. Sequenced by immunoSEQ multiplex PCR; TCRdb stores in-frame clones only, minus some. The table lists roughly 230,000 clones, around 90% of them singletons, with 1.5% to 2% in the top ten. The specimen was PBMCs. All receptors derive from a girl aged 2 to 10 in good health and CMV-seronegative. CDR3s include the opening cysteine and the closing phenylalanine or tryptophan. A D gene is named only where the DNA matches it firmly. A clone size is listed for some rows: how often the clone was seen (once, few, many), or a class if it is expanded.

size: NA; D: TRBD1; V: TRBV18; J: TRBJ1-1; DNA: TGTGCCAGCTCGGGACAGTGGAACACTGAAGCTTTCTTT; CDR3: CASSGQWNTEAFF
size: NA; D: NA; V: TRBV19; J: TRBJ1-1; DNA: TGTGCCAGTAGTATTTCGGTTTGGTCCAGGACTGAAGCTTTCTTT; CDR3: CASSISVWSRTEAFF
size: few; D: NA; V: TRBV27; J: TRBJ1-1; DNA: TGTGCCAGCAGTTTAACGACTGCGGGAACTGAAGCTTTCTTT; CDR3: CASSLTTAGTEAFF
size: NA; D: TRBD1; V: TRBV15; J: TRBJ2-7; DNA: TGTGCCACCAGCAGAGTGGGGACAGGGGGTTGGGAGCAGTACTTC; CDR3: CATSRVGTGGWEQYF
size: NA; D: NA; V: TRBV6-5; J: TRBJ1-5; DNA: TGTGCCAGCAGTTTAGGGGCCGGCAATCAGCCCCAGCATTTT; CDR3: CASSLGAGNQPQHF
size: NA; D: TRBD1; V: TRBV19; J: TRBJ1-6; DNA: TGTGCCACCAACAGGGGAGTCCCTTCACCCCTCCACTTT; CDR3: CATNRGVPSPLHF
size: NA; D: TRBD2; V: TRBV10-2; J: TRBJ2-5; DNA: TGCGCCAGCAGTTCAAGCGGGAGCGGGGGAGAGACCCAGTACTTC; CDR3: CASSSSGSGGETQYF
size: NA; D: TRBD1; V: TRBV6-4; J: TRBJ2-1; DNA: TGTGCCAGCAGTGGACAGGGGGCTCAGGAGCAGTTCTTC; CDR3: CASSGQGAQEQFF
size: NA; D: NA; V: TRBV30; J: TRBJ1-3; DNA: TGTGCCCGGGGGGAGTTAAACACCATATATTTT; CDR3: CARGELNTIYF
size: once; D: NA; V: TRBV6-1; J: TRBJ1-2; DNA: TGTGCCAGCAGTGTATTTTCGTATGAGGGAGAGAGCTATGGCTACACCTTC; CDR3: CASSVFSYEGESYGYTF
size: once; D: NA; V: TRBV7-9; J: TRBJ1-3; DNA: TGTGCCAGCGCGGAGACGCCTAACACCATATATTTT; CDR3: CASAETPNTIYF
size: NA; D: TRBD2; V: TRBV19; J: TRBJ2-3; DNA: TGTGCCAGTAGTATCCCCGTCTTCGGACTAGCGGGGGACAAAGATACGCAGTATTTT; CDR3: CASSIPVFGLAGDKDTQYF
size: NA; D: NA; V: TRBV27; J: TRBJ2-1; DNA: TGTGCCAGCACCCGGGCGTCGAGCGGATCCTACAATGAGCAGTTCTTC; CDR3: CASTRASSGSYNEQFF
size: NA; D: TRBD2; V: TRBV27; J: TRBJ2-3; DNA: TGTGCCAGCAGTTTATTTTATGGAGCGGGAGGGCCGGATGCCGATACGCAGTATTTT; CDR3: CASSLFYGAGGPDADTQYF
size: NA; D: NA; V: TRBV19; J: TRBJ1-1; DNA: TGTGCCAGTACAGGGTTTAGGAACACTGAAGCTTTCTTT; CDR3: CASTGFRNTEAFF
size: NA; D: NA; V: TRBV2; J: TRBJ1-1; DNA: TGTGCCAGCACCTACGGGGGGGGAGGGGGAGCTTTCTTT; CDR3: CASTYGGGGGAFF
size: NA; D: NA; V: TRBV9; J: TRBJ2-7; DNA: TGTGCCAGCAGCCGAGACCCCACGGGGGAGCAGTACTTC; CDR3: CASSRDPTGEQYF
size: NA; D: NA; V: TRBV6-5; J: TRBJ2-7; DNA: TGTGCCAGCAGTCCGAGAACAGCCTACGAGCAGTACTTC; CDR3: CASSPRTAYEQYF
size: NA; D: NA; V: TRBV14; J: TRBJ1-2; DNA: TGTGCCAGCAGCCCGGGGTATGGCTACACCTTC; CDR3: CASSPGYGYTF
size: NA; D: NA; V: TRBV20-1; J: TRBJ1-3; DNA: TGCAGTGCAGAAAGCGGAAACACCATATATTTT; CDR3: CSAESGNTIYF
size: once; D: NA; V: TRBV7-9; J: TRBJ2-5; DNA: TGTGCCAGCAGCTTAGAGCAGGAAGAGACCCAGTACTTC; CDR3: CASSLEQEETQYF
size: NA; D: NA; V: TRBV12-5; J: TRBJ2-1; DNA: TGTGCTAGTGGTTTGGACGTTGGGGGCAGACCCTACAATGAGCAGTTCTTC; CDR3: CASGLDVGGRPYNEQFF
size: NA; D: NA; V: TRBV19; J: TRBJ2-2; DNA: TGTGCCAGTAGTATTCTCCTCCCCGGGGAGCTGTTTTTT; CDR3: CASSILLPGELFF
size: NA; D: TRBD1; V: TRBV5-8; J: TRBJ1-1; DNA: TGTGCCAGCAGCCCCGGGACAGGGGGTAAAGCTTTCTTT; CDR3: CASSPGTGGKAFF
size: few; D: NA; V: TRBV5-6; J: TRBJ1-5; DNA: TGTGCCAGCAGCTTGGAACTGCGAGGCAATCAGCCCCAGCATTTT; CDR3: CASSLELRGNQPQHF
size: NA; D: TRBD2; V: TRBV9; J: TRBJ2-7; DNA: TGTGCCAGCAGCGGGGGGGGTTACGAGCAGTACTTC; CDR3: CASSGGGYEQYF
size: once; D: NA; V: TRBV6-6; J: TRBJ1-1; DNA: TGTGCCAGCAGTTACTCGGAGGGGCCAGGCACTGAAGCTTTCTTT; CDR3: CASSYSEGPGTEAFF
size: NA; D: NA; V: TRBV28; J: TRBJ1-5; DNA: TGTGCCAGCAGTTGGCGGGGCGGCGCAAGCAATCAGCCCCAGCATTTT; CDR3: CASSWRGGASNQPQHF
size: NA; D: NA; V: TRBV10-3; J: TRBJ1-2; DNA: TGTGCCATCAGTGAGTCGATTGGTTGGGGCGCTCAGGAGCTAAACACCTTC; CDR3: CAISESIGWGAQELNTF
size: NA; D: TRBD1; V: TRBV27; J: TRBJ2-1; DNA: TGTGCCAGCACGACCGGGACAGGGGTAGGTGAGCAGTTCTTC; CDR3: CASTTGTGVGEQFF
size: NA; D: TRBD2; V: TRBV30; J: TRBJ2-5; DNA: TGTGCCTGGAGTGTCTCCCGAACTAGCGGGGGGGTTAAGGAGACCCAGTACTTC; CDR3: CAWSVSRTSGGVKETQYF
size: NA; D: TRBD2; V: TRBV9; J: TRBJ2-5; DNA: TGTGCCAGCAGCGTAGGAGAGCGGGGGAACCAAGAGACCCAGTACTTC; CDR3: CASSVGERGNQETQYF
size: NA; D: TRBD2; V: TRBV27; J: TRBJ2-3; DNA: TGTGCCAGCAGTAGATTAGCGGGGGGACTCACAGATACGCAGTATTTT; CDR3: CASSRLAGGLTDTQYF
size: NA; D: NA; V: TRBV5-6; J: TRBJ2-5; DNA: TGTGCCAGCAGCTTGGGGGTCGGGGGTGCGGAGACCCAGTACTTC; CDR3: CASSLGVGGAETQYF
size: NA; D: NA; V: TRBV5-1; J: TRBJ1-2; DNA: TGCGCCAGCAGCTCCGACTATGGCTACACCTTC; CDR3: CASSSDYGYTF
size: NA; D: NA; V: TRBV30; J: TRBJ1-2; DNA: TGTGCCTGGAGTGGGAACAGGAACTATGGCTACACCTTC; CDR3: CAWSGNRNYGYTF
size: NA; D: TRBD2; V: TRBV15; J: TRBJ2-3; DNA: TGTGCCACCAGCGGGGGAGGGGGCACAGATACGCAGTATTTT; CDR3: CATSGGGGTDTQYF
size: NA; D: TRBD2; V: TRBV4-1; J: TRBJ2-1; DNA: TGCGCCAGCAGCCGGGGATCGGGACTAGCTGTCAATGAGCAGTTCTTC; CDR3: CASSRGSGLAVNEQFF
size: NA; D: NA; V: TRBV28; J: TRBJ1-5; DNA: TGTGCCAGCACCGGCGGAGGAAATCAGCCCCAGCATTTT; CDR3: CASTGGGNQPQHF
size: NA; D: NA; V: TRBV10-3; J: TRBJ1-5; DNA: TGTGCCATCAGGAGTGGGGTAGGGGAAGAACAGCCCCAGCATTTT; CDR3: CAIRSGVGEEQPQHF
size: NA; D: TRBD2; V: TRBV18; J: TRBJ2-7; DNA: TGTGCCAGCTCTCCTACAGGGGGACTAGCGGGCCTTGTCTACGAGCAGTACTTC; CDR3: CASSPTGGLAGLVYEQYF
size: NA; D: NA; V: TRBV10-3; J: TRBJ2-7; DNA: TGTGCCACCAACCGGGACTCTGGCGAGCAGTACTTC; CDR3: CATNRDSGEQYF
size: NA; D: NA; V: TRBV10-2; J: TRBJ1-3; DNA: TGCGCCAGCAGTGACGGAGGAACTTTTGGAAACACCATATATTTT; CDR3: CASSDGGTFGNTIYF
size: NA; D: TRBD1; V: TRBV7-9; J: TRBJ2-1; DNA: TGTGCCAGCAGCTCCTTGCCGGGGACAGGGGTCTACAATGAGCAGTTCTTC; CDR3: CASSSLPGTGVYNEQFF
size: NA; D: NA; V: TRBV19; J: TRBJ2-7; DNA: TGTGCCAGTAGTAGATTCCGGGACACTTTATACGAGCAGTACTTC; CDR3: CASSRFRDTLYEQYF
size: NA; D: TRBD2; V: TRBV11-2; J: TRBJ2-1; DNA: TGTGCCAGCAGCCGTGGGGGGACTAGCGACCACAATGAGCAGTTCTTC; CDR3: CASSRGGTSDHNEQFF
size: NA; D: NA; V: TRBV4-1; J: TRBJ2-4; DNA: TGCGCCAGCAGCCAATTCCCCCCTCAAGAACTAGCCAAAAACATTCAGTACTTC; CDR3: CASSQFPPQELAKNIQYF
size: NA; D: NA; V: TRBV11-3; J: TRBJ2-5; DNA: TGTGCCAGCAGCTTAGGTGGCCCTGATGAGACCCAGTACTTC; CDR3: CASSLGGPDETQYF
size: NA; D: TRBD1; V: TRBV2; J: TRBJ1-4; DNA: TGTGCCAGCAGAGGGACAGGGGAAGAAAAACTGTTTTTT; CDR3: CASRGTGEEKLFF
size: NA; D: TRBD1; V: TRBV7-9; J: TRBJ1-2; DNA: TGTGCCACCTATCGGACAGGAACGAACTATGGCTACACCTTC; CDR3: CATYRTGTNYGYTF